These 16 T cell receptor beta chains share one sample of origin, sequenced in a study of CD8 T cell repertoires and HIV-1 epitope variants. TCRdb's table, derived via immunoSEQ multiplex PCR, lists solely in-frame clones and lacks some. The profile shows over 4,500 clones, around 68% of them singletons. These TCRs are of unknown antigen specificity. Sequenced material: cultured CD8+ T cells derived from PBMCs. The receptor source for this set is a male donor with HIV.

V gene TRBV10-1 combines with J gene TRBJ1-5, with 7 bases matching TRBD1. From germline, CDR1 is WNHNN and CDR2 SYGVQD (reference sequence). The CDR3 loop spans 15 amino acids. CDR3 nucleotide sequence: TGCGGCCGGAGGACAGGTTTCGCCCATAATCAGCCCCAGCATTTT. Its protein is CGRRTGFAHNQPQHF.

This chain connects TRBV29-1 to TRBJ2-1; D may be TRBD2 (6 bases). V was clipped by 0 bases and J by 1 base, with 16 bases between them. CDR3 size: 17 residues. Germline CDR1 reads SQVTM; CDR2 reads ANQGSEA. The DNA for the CDR3 is TGCAGCGTTGAAGATGTTTTCGGGGGTGCGTCCTACAATGAGCAGTTCTTC. Protein: CSVEDVFGGASYNEQFF.

The chain uses TRBV11-1 and TRBJ2-1; possibly TRBD2 for D (6 bases). The CDR3 is 15 amino acids. Trimming shortened V by 3 bases and J by 0 bases, and 9 bases separated the two germline ends. Germline V gene data show CDR1 as SGHAT and CDR2 as FQDESV (reference sequence). This CDR3 reads CASSFGGSSYNEQFF. The CDR3 nucleotides are TGTGCCAGCAGCTTTGGGGGGAGCTCCTACAATGAGCAGTTCTTC. Full variable domain (outside the CDR3, taken from reference TRBV11-1 and TRBJ2-1): EAEVAQSPRYKITEKSQAVAFWCDPISGHATLYWYRQILGQGPELLVQFQDESVVDDSQLPKDRFSAERLKGVDSTLKIQPAELGDSAMYLCASSFGGSSYNEQFFGPGTRLTVL.

CDR3: CASMPTTSGAYNEQFF. For the CDR3, the DNA is TGTGCCAGCATGCCTACGACTAGCGGGGCCTACAATGAGCAGTTCTTC. The chain combines TRBV5-6 with TRBJ2-1; 11 bases match TRBD2. The trim removed 6 bases at V and 2 bases at J, leaving 7 bases unmatched. Germline CDR1 SGHDT, CDR2 YYEEEE. This CDR3 has 16 residues.

The genes are TRBV5-6 and TRBJ2-3, with TRBD1 identical over 9 bases. Trimming took 2 bases from V and 4 from J; bases not matched to a gene: 8. The CDR3 extends over 16 amino acids. The germline V gene encodes CDR1 SGHDT and CDR2 YYEEEE. The CDR3 spells CASSFGTGLLADTQYF. The CDR3 nucleotides are TGTGCCAGCAGCTTCGGGACAGGGCTTCTTGCAGATACGCAGTATTTT.

V is TRBV5-1 and J is TRBJ1-4; TRBD1 agrees at 10 bases. This CDR3 spans 14 amino acids. With V trimmed by 6 bases and J by 5 bases, 4 bases remained unmatched. From germline, CDR1 is SGHRS and CDR2 YFSETQ. This chain's CDR3 is CASTRTGGNEKLFF. The CDR3 DNA sequence: TGCGCCAGCACCCGGACAGGGGGGAATGAAAAACTGTTTTTT. Variable domain in full (rest from reference TRBV5-1 and TRBJ1-4): KAGVTQTPRYLIKTRGQQVTLSCSPISGHRSVSWYQQTPGQGLQFLFEYFSETQRNKGNFPGRFSGRQFSNSRSEMNVSTLELGDSALYLCASTRTGGNEKLFFGSGTQLSVL.

This chain uses TRBV30 with TRBJ2-7; no clear D. The CDR3 covers 12 residues. The germline V and J ends were trimmed by 0 bases and 6 bases, with 9 bases remaining between them. Germline CDR1 and CDR2: GTSNPN and SVGIG (reference sequence). CDR3 in DNA: TGTGCCTGGAGTGTATCACCCCTCGAGCAGTACTTC. Amino acids: CAWSVSPLEQYF.

This clone came up a few times. The chain joins TRBV11-1 to TRBJ2-7; perhaps D is TRBD1 or TRBD2 (5 bases each). Trimming took 5 bases from V and 7 from J, leaving 15 bases between them. Germline loops: CDR1 SGHAT, CDR2 FQDESV (reference sequence). This CDR3 is built from 13 residues. CDR3 coding DNA: TGTGCCAGCAGCCCCAGGGACCCTACGGAGCAGTACTTC. Protein product: CASSPRDPTEQYF.

The chain couples TRBV6-1 to TRBJ1-1, with D possibly TRBD1 on 6 matching bases. The germline V gene has CDR1 MNHNS and CDR2 SASEGT. This CDR3 is built from 15 residues. V dropped 2 bases and J dropped 5 bases, with 15 bases sitting between them. CDR3 region: CASSESHRVGTEAFF. The CDR3 DNA sequence: TGTGCCAGCAGTGAATCCCACAGGGTAGGAACTGAAGCTTTCTTT.

This clone was seen a single time. The junction departs from the called germline gene at one end, perhaps through a read error. The chain joins TRBV7-9 to TRBJ1-1, with a possible D match to TRBD1 (6 bases). The CDR3 is 15 amino acids. CDR1 SEHNR and CDR2 FQNEAQ come from the germline V gene (reference sequence). CDR3 loop: CASSLAGGPGTETFF. CDR3 DNA sequence: TGTGCCAGCAGCTTAGCTGGGGGGCCGGGCACTGAAACTTTCTTT.

The chain is built from TRBV4-1 and TRBJ2-7; D is uncertain. Per germline, CDR1 MGHRA and CDR2 YSYEKL. Trimming left V 1 base short and J 1 base short, with 5 bases between. The CDR3 runs 13 residues. The CDR3 DNA is TGCGCCAGCAGCCAAGGGGCATCCTACGAGCAGTACTTC. Translated, it gives CASSQGASYEQYF.

This clone was counted once. The chain is built from TRBV6-5 and TRBJ1-5; 7 bases map to TRBD1. The CDR3 totals 15 residues. V gave up 0 bases and J gave up 8 bases; unmatched junction bases: 7. Germline V gene lookup returns CDR1 MNHEY and CDR2 SVGAGI. For the CDR3, the DNA is TGTGCCAGCAGTTACTCGCGACAGGGTAATGAGCCCCAGCATTTT. It encodes CASSYSRQGNEPQHF.

The V call is TRBV7-2, the J call TRBJ2-7, with 9 nucleotides matching TRBD1. J lost 7 bases, V lost 5 bases, and 9 bases had no gene match. The germline CDR1 and CDR2 sequences are SGHTA and FQGNSA. The length of the CDR3 is 14 residues. CDR3: CASSHIAGTGEQYF. Written as DNA, the CDR3 is TGTGCCAGCAGCCATATAGCAGGGACAGGGGAGCAGTACTTC.

The chain has TRBV4-1 and TRBJ2-7; D is unresolved. This CDR3 has 8 residues. Germline loops: CDR1 MGHRA, CDR2 YSYEKL. The CDR3 is CASSQESV. CDR3 nucleotides: TGCGCCAGCAGCCAAGAGTCGGTC.

The chain links TRBV28 to TRBJ1-2; D remains ambiguous. The CDR3 is made up of 13 amino acids. The ends were cut back, 8 bases at V and 2 bases at J, with 12 bases in the middle. Germline assignment: CDR1 MDHEN and CDR2 SYDVKM. The CDR3 sequence: CASRGAGNYGYTF. CDR3 nucleotide sequence: TGTGCCAGCCGCGGCGCGGGCAACTATGGCTACACCTTC.

This clone came up a few times. The chain joins TRBV2 to TRBJ1-2; no clear D gene. CDR3 size: 14 residues. V gave up 6 bases and J gave up 0 bases, with 11 bases separating them. CDR1 and CDR2 from the germline V gene are SNHLY and FYNNEI. Written as DNA, the CDR3 is TGTGCCAGCAGGGGAGGGATGGCTAACTATGGCTACACCTTC. It encodes CASRGGMANYGYTF.